These 23 T cell receptor beta chains came from one sample sequenced in a study of OX40 agonist ivuxolimab in advanced cancers. The repertoire was sequenced with immunoSEQ multiplex PCR; TCRdb's copy has only in-frame clones and lacks some. The sample lists about 73,000 clones, 75% to 95% occurring once. This specimen was CD4+ or CD8+ T cells sorted from blood, taken in a trial of the OX40 agonist ivuxolimab. The receptors were sampled from an adult with an advanced solid tumor such as melanoma, head and neck, liver or kidney cancer.

The chain links TRBV11-3 to TRBJ1-1; possible D gene TRBD1, 5 bases. Looked up from germline, CDR1 is SGHNT and CDR2 is YENEEA. CDR3 size: 13 residues. Deletions cut 5 bases from V and 2 bases from J, with 9 bases between. The CDR3 reads CASSLDSNTEAFF. In DNA form, the CDR3 reads TGTGCCAGCAGCCTCGACAGTAACACTGAAGCTTTCTTT.

This CDR3 is CATSRGERGTSYNEQFF. The DNA of the CDR3 is TGTGCCACCAGCAGAGGCGAGCGGGGGACTTCCTACAATGAGCAGTTCTTC. The genes are TRBV15 and TRBJ2-1; 8 bases align to TRBD2. CDR1 and CDR2 (germline): LNHNV, YYDKDF (reference sequence). V shed 1 base and J 1 base; nucleotides not matched to a gene: 6. This CDR3 is 17 amino acids long.

V is TRBV2 and J is TRBJ2-5, with D unclear. In germline, CDR1 is SNHLY, CDR2 FYNNEI. Trimming took off 6 bases at V and 5 bases at J, with 10 bases between the two ends. The CDR3 is made up of 12 amino acids. The CDR3 protein is CASSGLVETQYF. In DNA form, the CDR3 reads TGTGCCAGCAGCGGTCTCGTCGAGACCCAGTACTTC.

The gene calls are TRBV6-5 and TRBJ2-7; possibly TRBD2 for D (6 bases). V was pared by 4 bases and J by 2 bases, with 15 bases between. There are 15 residues in the CDR3. Germline V CDR1 and CDR2: MNHEY, SVGAGI. This chain's CDR3 is CASSSPSATTYEQYF. Here the CDR3 DNA reads TGTGCCAGCAGTTCCCCTAGCGCAACCACCTACGAGCAGTACTTC.

This chain uses TRBV9 with TRBJ2-1, with TRBD1 matching 11 bases. V gave up 5 bases and J gave up 5 bases; unmatched junction bases: 9. Germline loops: CDR1 SGDLS, CDR2 YYNGEE. CDR3 length: 16 residues. Here the CDR3 reads CASRASGTGGNNEQFF. The DNA for the CDR3 is TGTGCCAGCAGGGCCTCCGGGACAGGGGGGAACAATGAGCAGTTCTTC.

This chain connects TRBV4-2 to TRBJ2-5; 11 bases are a match to TRBD2. Germline V gives CDR1 LGHNA, CDR2 YNFKEQ. CDR3 length equals 18 residues. V lost 3 bases to trimming and J lost 4 bases; unmatched junction nucleotides: 13. CDR3 sequence reads: CASSHHFGTSGSGETQYF. The CDR3 nucleotides are TGTGCCAGCAGCCACCATTTCGGAACTAGCGGGAGTGGAGAGACCCAGTACTTC.

This chain links TRBV7-3 with TRBJ2-1, with TRBD1 matching 9 bases. This CDR3 contains 14 residues. CDR1 is SGHTA and CDR2 is FQGTGA in the germline V gene. V was pared by 5 bases and J by 6 bases, with 5 bases of the junction left unmatched. The CDR3 sequence: CASSPPGQGNEQFF. CDR3 sequence (DNA): TGTGCCAGCAGCCCACCGGGACAGGGCAATGAGCAGTTCTTC.

This clone was counted between two and nine times. V is TRBV5-1 and J is TRBJ2-3, with 7 bases that match TRBD1. There are 13 residues in the CDR3. After removal of 4 bases from V and 6 bases from J, the junction contained 5 bases not matched to a gene. The germline CDR1 and CDR2 sequences are SGHRS and YFSETQ. In DNA, the CDR3 is TGCGCCAGCAGCGCTTTCAGGGGGGATACGCAGTATTTT. Translated, it gives CASSAFRGDTQYF.

The CDR3 nucleotides are TGCGCCAGCAGCCTTTTCGGGACAGACGAAGAGACCCAGTACTTC. Amino acid sequence: CASSLFGTDEETQYF. The chain employs TRBV4-1 and TRBJ2-5; 7 nucleotides align to TRBD1. Germline CDR1 and CDR2: MGHRA and YSYEKL. V trimming: 4 bases; J trimming: 3 bases; junction bases outside the gene matches: 8. The CDR3 spans 15 residues.

This rearrangement joins TRBV5-1 to TRBJ1-5; the D gene is possibly TRBD1 (6 bases). Deletions cut 1 base from V and 4 bases from J, with 9 bases between. Germline V lookup: CDR1 SGHRS, CDR2 YFSETQ. This CDR3 contains 14 residues. CDR3 in amino acids: CASSLTGSNQPQHF. The CDR3 DNA is TGCGCCAGCAGCTTGACAGGGTCAAATCAGCCCCAGCATTTT.

The rearrangement links TRBV19 to TRBJ2-2; D gene unclear. Germline CDR1 is LNHDA and CDR2 is SQIVND (reference sequence). Trimming removed 2 bases from V and 5 bases from J, with 6 bases in between. CDR3 size: 13 residues. The CDR3 coding sequence is TGTGCCAGTAGTATACAGAGTACCGGGGAGCTGTTTTTT. Its protein is CASSIQSTGELFF. Full variable domain (remainder filled in from reference TRBV19 and TRBJ2-2): DGGITQSPKYLFRKEGQNVTLSCEQNLNHDAMYWYRQDPGQGLRLIYYSQIVNDFQKGDIAEGYSVSREKKESFPLTVTSAQKNPTAFYLCASSIQSTGELFFGEGSRLTVL.

The genes are TRBV15 and TRBJ1-4; TRBD1 might be the D (5 bases). This CDR3 has 15 residues. Trimming took 1 base from V and 5 from J, leaving 11 bases between them. Germline V gene lookup returns CDR1 LNHNV and CDR2 YYDKDF (reference sequence). DNA of the CDR3: TGTGCCACCAGCAGAGGGACGACAGAAAATGAAAAACTGTTTTTT. Protein: CATSRGTTENEKLFF.

This clone appeared a single time. The rearrangement links TRBV6-1 to TRBJ1-2; no clear D. This CDR3 contains 13 residues. Trimming cost V 8 bases and J 1 base, with 11 bases left between them. Germline V lookup: CDR1 MNHNS, CDR2 SASEGT. CDR3 sequence (DNA): TGTGCCAGCTGGGGTACAAATAACTATGGCTACACCTTC. Translation gives CASWGTNNYGYTF.

This clone has just a few counts. The rearrangement joins TRBV10-1 to TRBJ2-7; a possible D gene is TRBD1 (5 bases). The CDR3 is made up of 12 amino acids. Trimming removed 6 bases at V and 4 bases at J, with 10 bases between. Germline values: CDR1 WNHNN, CDR2 SYGVQD (reference sequence). The CDR3: CASREDRYEQYF. CDR3 coding DNA: TGCGCCAGCAGAGAAGACAGATACGAGCAGTACTTC.

The genes are TRBV18 and TRBJ2-1; the D is unclear. Trimming took 2 bases from V and 1 from J, leaving 9 bases between them. The germline gives CDR1 KGHSH, CDR2 LQKENI. The CDR3 consists of 15 residues. CDR3 in DNA: TGTGCCAGCTCACCAATGCTAGGGTCCTACAATGAGCAGTTCTTC. Translated, it gives CASSPMLGSYNEQFF.

The chain carries TRBV6-5 and TRBJ1-4; 7 bases match TRBD1. This CDR3 region has 14 residues. CDR1 is MNHEY and CDR2 is SVGAGI in the germline V gene. Trimming took 6 bases from V and 3 from J; bases not matched to a gene: 4. The CDR3 is CASRRQGANEKLFF. The CDR3 nucleotides read TGTGCCAGCAGGCGGCAGGGGGCTAATGAAAAACTGTTTTTT.

The rearrangement uses TRBV28 and TRBJ2-1, with TRBD1 as a possible D gene (5 bases). Trimming shortened V by 3 bases and J by 16 bases, and 16 bases separated the two germline ends. Germline CDR1 reads MDHEN; CDR2 reads SYDVKM. This CDR3 spans 12 amino acids. CDR3 loop: CASSFTQVPPFF. Written as DNA, the CDR3 is TGTGCCAGCAGTTTTACACAGGTACCGCCTTTCTTC.

This sequence joins TRBV7-9 and TRBJ2-3; 10 bases fit TRBD1. The ends lost 6 bases at V and 3 bases at J; junction bases unmatched: 9. This CDR3 is built from 16 residues. Germline V gene sequence: CDR1 SEHNR, CDR2 FQNEAQ (reference sequence). In DNA, the CDR3 is TGTGCCAGCAGTCCGATGGACAGGGGGGAAACAGATACGCAGTATTTT. This sequence encodes CASSPMDRGETDTQYF.

Concerning this clone itself: Distinct nucleotide sequences in the sample also encode this CDR3. The gene calls are TRBV28 and TRBJ1-2; no clear D gene. CDR3 size: 13 residues. Between the trimmed V and J ends, which lost 3 bases and 2 bases, there was a span of 7 bases. Looked up from germline, CDR1 is MDHEN and CDR2 is SYDVKM. CDR3 residues: CASSLAGNYGYTF. Here the CDR3 DNA reads TGTGCCAGCAGTTTGGCAGGAAACTATGGCTACACCTTC.

Only one count was recorded for this clone. CDR3 region: CASMGQRTGELFF. The CDR3 DNA reads as TGTGCCAGTATGGGCCAGCGCACCGGGGAGCTGTTTTTT. V usage is TRBV19 and J usage is TRBJ2-2; D ambiguous. Trimming removed 7 bases from V and 4 bases from J, with 10 bases in between. Germline-derived CDR1 and CDR2 are LNHDA and SQIVND (reference sequence). The CDR3 totals 13 residues.

This chain connects TRBV7-9 to TRBJ1-2; 7 bases fit TRBD1. Trimming cost V 5 bases and J 2 bases; bases outside gene matches: 2. This CDR3 is 13 amino acids long. Looked up from germline, CDR1 is SEHNR and CDR2 is FQNEAQ (reference sequence). The CDR3 region has the DNA TGTGCCAGCAGCCAGGGACAGAACTATGGCTACACCTTC. It encodes CASSQGQNYGYTF.

The V call is TRBV18, the J call TRBJ2-1; D unresolved. V lost 3 bases, J lost 4 bases, and 19 bases lay in between. The CDR3 length is 17 residues. Germline V gene data show CDR1 as KGHSH and CDR2 as LQKENI. CDR3 residues: CASSPPPAERIYNEQFF. Here the CDR3 DNA reads TGTGCCAGCTCACCTCCCCCCGCAGAACGGATATACAATGAGCAGTTCTTC.

This CDR3 is CASRSGWLYEQYF. CDR3 DNA: TGTGCCAGCAGGTCGGGTTGGTTGTACGAGCAGTACTTC. This rearrangement joins TRBV6-5 to TRBJ2-7; D is ambiguous. CDR3 size: 13 residues. Germline CDR1 and CDR2: MNHEY and SVGAGI. V was cut by 6 bases and J by 4 bases, with 13 bases left in between.